A selection of T cell receptor beta chains follows, all from one sample in a study of T cell responses to AZD1222 COVID-19 vaccine. TCRdb keeps only in-frame clones here, not all; method: immunoSEQ multiplex PCR. The sample lists 110,000 or so clones, over 75% occurring once. Material: peripheral blood, obtained on day 0 of AZD1222 vaccination. The receptors stem from an adult in good health. The CDR3 runs from the conserved cysteine through the conserved F or W. The order of the fields is J gene, D gene, clone size, V gene, CDR3 protein, CDR3 DNA. A D gene is named only where the DNA matches it firmly. Size is omitted from some rows. Given values are once, few, many or a class for expanded clones.

TRBJ1-5 | - | - | TRBV24-1 | CATSSSTYSNQPQHF | TGTGCCACCAGTAGTAGCACATATAGCAATCAGCCCCAGCATTTT
TRBJ1-6 | TRBD1 | - | TRBV9 | CASSARQGGNNSPLHF | TGTGCCAGCAGCGCCCGACAGGGGGGGAATAATTCACCCCTCCACTTT
TRBJ1-1 | TRBD1 | - | TRBV9 | CASSVAGAGQGGTEAFF | TGTGCCAGCAGCGTAGCTGGGGCGGGACAGGGCGGCACTGAAGCTTTCTTT
TRBJ2-4 | TRBD1 | - | TRBV7-9 | CASRATGEPKNIQYF | TGTGCCAGCAGAGCAACAGGGGAACCCAAAAACATTCAGTACTTC
TRBJ2-2 | - | - | TRBV6-1 | CASSELGVGLAPGELFF | TGTGCCAGCAGTGAATTAGGTGTTGGGCTAGCCCCCGGGGAGCTGTTTTTT
TRBJ2-1 | TRBD2 | - | TRBV24-1 | CATSPLPSGRDNEQFF | TGTGCCACCAGCCCCCTCCCTAGCGGGAGGGACAATGAGCAGTTCTTC
TRBJ2-2 | - | - | TRBV19 | CASSTLRPAGPGELFF | TGTGCCAGTAGTACCCTTAGACCGGCGGGGCCCGGGGAGCTGTTTTTT
TRBJ2-1 | - | - | TRBV7-9 | CASSPVGGSSYNEQFF | TGTGCCAGCAGCCCAGTAGGAGGGTCCTCCTACAATGAGCAGTTCTTC
TRBJ1-4 | TRBD1 | - | TRBV7-9 | CASSLRGQLNEKLFF | TGTGCCAGCAGCTTAAGGGGACAGCTTAATGAAAAACTGTTTTTT
TRBJ2-3 | - | - | TRBV9 | CASSALPHSTDTQYF | TGTGCCAGCAGCGCCCTCCCCCACAGCACAGATACGCAGTATTTT
TRBJ2-2 | - | few | TRBV5-4 | CASSLGGPAGELFF | TGTGCCAGCAGCTTGGGGGGTCCGGCCGGGGAGCTGTTTTTT
TRBJ1-2 | - | - | TRBV12-3/TRBV12-4 | CASSFPGSGGYTF | TGTGCCAGCAGTTTTCCAGGGTCCGGTGGCTACACCTTC
TRBJ1-5 | TRBD1 | - | TRBV4-3 | CASSQVWGGGQPQHF | TGCGCCAGCAGCCAAGTATGGGGAGGGGGCCAGCCCCAGCATTTT
TRBJ2-7 | TRBD1 | - | TRBV6-2/TRBV6-3 | CASSYPDRGGEQYF | TGTGCCAGCAGTTACCCGGACAGGGGCGGCGAGCAGTACTTC
TRBJ1-6 | TRBD1 | - | TRBV28 | CARSGDRGSSPLHF | TGTGCCCGCAGCGGGGACAGGGGAAGTTCACCCCTCCACTTT